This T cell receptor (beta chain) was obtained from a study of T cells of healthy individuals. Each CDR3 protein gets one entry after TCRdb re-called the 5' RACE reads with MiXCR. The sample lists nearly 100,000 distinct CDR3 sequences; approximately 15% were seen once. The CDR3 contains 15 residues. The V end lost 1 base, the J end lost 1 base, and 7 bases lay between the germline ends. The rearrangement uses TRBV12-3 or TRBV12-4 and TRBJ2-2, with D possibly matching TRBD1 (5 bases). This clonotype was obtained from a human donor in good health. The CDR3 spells CASSLGQGNTGELFF. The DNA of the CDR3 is TGTGCCAGCAGTTTAGGGCAGGGGAACACCGGGGAGCTGTTTTTT.